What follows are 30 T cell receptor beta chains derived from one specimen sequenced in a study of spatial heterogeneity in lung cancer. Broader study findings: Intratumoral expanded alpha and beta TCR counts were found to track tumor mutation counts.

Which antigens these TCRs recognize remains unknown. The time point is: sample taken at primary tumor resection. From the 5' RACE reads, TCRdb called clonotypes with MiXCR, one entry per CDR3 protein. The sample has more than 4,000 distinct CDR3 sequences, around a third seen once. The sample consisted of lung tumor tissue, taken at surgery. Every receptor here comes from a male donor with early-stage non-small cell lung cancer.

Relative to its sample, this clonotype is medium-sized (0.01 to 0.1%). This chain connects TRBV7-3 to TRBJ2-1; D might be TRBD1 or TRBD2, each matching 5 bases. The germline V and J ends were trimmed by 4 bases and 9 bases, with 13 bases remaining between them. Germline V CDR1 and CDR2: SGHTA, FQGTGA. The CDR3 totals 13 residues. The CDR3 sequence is CASSWERGTEQFF. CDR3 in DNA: TGTGCCAGCAGCTGGGAGCGTGGGACTGAGCAGTTCTTC.

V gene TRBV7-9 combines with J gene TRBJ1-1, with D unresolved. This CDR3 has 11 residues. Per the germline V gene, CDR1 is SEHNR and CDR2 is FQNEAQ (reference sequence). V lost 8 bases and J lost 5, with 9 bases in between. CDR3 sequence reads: CASEAWTEAFF. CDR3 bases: TGTGCCAGCGAGGCTTGGACTGAAGCTTTCTTT.

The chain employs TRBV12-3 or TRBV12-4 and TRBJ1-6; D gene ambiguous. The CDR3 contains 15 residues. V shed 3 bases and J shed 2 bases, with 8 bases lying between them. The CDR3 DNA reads TGTGCCAGCAGTTTTGGTTTGCCCTATAATTCACCCCTCCACTTT. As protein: CASSFGLPYNSPLHF.

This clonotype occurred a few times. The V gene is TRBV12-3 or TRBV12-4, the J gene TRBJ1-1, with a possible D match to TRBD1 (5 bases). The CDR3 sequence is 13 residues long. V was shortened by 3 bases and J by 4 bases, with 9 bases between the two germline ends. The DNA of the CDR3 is TGTGCCAGCAGTTTTTACCAGGGCACTGAAGCTTTCTTT. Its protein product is CASSFYQGTEAFF.

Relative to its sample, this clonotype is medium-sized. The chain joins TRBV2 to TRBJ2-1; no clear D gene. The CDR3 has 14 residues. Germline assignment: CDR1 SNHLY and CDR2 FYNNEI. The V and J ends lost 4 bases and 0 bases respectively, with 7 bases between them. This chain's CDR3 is CASSVMSSYNEQFF. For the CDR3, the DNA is TGTGCCAGCAGTGTCATGTCCTCCTACAATGAGCAGTTCTTC.

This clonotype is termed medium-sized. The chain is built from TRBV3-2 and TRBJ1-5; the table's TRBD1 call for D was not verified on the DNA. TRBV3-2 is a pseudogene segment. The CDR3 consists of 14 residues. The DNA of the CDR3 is TGTGCCAGCAGCCCGGGGGGCACCAATCAGCCCCAGCATTTT. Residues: CASSPGGTNQPQHF.

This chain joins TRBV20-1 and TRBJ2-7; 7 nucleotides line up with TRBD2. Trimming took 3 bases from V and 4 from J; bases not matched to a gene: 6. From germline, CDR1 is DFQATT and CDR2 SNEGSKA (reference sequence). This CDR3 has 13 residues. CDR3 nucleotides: TGCAGTGCTAGGATGGCGGGAGCTTACGAGCAGTACTTC. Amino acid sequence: CSARMAGAYEQYF.

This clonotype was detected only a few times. This CDR3 reads CSAGGAGTGVSPLHF. The CDR3, as DNA: TGCAGTGCTGGGGGAGCCGGGACAGGGGTTTCACCCCTCCACTTT. The rearrangement uses TRBV20-1 and TRBJ1-6; 10 bases fit TRBD1. The V segment lost 5 bases and the J segment 9 bases; nucleotides outside the gene matches: 10. Germline V gene data show CDR1 as DFQATT and CDR2 as SNEGSKA (reference sequence). The CDR3 length is 15 residues.

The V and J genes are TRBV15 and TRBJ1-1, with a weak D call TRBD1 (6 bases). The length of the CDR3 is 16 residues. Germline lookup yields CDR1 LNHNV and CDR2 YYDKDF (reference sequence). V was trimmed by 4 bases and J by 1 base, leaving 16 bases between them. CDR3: CATSNAGGSRNTEAFF. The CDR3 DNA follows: TGTGCCACCAGCAATGCTGGGGGCAGTAGGAACACTGAAGCTTTCTTT.

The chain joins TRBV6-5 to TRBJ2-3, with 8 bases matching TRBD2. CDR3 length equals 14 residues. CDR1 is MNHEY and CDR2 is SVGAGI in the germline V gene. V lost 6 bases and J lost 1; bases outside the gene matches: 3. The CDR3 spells CASSSSGGTDTQYF. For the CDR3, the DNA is TGTGCCAGCAGCAGTAGCGGGGGCACAGATACGCAGTATTTT.

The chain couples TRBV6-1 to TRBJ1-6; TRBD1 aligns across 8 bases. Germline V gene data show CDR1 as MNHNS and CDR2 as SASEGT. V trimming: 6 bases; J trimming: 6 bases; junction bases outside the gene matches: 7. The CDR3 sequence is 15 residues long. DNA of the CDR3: TGTGCCAGCAGGTTGGACAGGGCCCTTAATTCACCCCTCCACTTT. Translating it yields CASRLDRALNSPLHF.

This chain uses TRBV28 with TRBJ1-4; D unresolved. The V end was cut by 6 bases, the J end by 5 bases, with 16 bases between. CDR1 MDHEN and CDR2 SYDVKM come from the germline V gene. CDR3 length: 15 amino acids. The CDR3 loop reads CASSGSSRSNEKLFF. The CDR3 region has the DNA TGTGCCAGCAGCGGCTCGTCCAGGTCAAATGAAAAACTGTTTTTT.

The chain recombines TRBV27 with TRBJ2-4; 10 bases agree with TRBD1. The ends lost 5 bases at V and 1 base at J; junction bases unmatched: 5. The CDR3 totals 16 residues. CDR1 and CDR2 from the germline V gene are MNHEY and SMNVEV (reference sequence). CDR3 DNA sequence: TGTGCCAGCAGTCCGGGACAGGGGAAGGCCAAAAACATTCAGTACTTC. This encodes CASSPGQGKAKNIQYF.

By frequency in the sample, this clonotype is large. For the CDR3, the DNA is TGTGCCAGCAGCACACTTTCTGGGGCCAACGTCCTGACTTTC. Protein product: CASSTLSGANVLTF. V usage is TRBV11-2 and J usage is TRBJ2-6, with D unresolved. Germline CDR1 is SGHAT and CDR2 is FQNNGV. Trimming took 5 bases from V and 1 from J, leaving 6 bases between them. The CDR3 totals 14 residues.

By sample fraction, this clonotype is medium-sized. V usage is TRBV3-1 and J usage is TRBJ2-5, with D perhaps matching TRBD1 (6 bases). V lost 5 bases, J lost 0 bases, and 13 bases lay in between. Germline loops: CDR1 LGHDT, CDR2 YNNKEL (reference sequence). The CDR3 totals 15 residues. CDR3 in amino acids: CASSNSGTNQETQYF. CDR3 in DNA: TGTGCCAGCAGCAACTCCGGGACAAACCAAGAGACCCAGTACTTC.

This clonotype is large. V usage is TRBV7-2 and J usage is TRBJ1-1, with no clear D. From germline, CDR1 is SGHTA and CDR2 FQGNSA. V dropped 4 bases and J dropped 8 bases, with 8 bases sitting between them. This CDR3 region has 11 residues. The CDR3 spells CASSSFREAFF. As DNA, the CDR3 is TGTGCCAGCAGCTCTTTTAGAGAAGCTTTCTTT.

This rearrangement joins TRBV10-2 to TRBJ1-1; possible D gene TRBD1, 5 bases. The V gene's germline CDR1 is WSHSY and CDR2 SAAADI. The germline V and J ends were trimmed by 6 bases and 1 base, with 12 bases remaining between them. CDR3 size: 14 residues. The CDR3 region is CASRPGPSNTEAFF. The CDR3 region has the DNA TGCGCCAGCAGGCCGGGACCGTCGAACACTGAAGCTTTCTTT.

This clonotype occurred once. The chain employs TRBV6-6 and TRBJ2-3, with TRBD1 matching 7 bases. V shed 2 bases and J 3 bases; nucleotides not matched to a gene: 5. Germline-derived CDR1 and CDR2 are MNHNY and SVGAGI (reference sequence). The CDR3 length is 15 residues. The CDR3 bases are TGTGCCAGCAGTTACGTGGTCAGGGGGACAGATACGCAGTATTTT. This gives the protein CASSYVVRGTDTQYF.

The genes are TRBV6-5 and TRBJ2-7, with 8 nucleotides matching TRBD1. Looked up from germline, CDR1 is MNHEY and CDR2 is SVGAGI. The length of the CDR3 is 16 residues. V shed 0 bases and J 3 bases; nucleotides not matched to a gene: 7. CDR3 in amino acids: CASSYSTQGARYEQYF. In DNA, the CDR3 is TGTGCCAGCAGTTACTCGACTCAGGGGGCCCGCTACGAGCAGTACTTC.

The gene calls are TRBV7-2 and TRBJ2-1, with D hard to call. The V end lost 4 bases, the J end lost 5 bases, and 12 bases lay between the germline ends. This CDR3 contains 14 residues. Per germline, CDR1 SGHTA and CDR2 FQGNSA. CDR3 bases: TGTGCCAGCAGCTCCGACTCTTCCCACAATGAGCAGTTCTTC. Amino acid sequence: CASSSDSSHNEQFF.

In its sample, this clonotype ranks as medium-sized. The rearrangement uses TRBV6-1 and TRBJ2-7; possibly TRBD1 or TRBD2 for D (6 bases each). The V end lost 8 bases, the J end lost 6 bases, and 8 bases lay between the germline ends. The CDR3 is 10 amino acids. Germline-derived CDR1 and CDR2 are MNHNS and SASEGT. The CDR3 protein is CASGGPEQYF. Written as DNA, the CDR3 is TGTGCCAGCGGGGGGCCCGAGCAGTACTTC.

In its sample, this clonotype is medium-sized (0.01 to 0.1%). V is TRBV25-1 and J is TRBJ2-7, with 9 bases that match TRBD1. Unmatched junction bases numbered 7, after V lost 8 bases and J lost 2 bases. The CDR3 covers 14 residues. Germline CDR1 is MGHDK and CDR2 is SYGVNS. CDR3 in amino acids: CASGATGGPYEQYF. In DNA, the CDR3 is TGTGCCAGCGGCGCGACAGGGGGACCCTACGAGCAGTACTTC.

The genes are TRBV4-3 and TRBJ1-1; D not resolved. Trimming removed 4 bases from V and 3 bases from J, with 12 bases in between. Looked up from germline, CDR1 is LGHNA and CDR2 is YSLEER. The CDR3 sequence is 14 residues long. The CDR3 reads CASSPLFGDTEAFF. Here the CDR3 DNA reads TGCGCCAGCAGCCCACTGTTCGGGGACACTGAAGCTTTCTTT.

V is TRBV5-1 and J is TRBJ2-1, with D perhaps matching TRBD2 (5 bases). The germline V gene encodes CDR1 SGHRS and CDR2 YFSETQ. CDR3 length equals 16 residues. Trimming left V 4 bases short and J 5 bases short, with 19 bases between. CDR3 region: CASSTPPGLRDNEQFF. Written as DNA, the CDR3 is TGCGCCAGCAGCACCCCGCCCGGACTTAGGGACAATGAGCAGTTCTTC. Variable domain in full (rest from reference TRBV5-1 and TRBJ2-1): KAGVTQTPRYLIKTRGQQVTLSCSPISGHRSVSWYQQTPGQGLQFLFEYFSETQRNKGNFPGRFSGRQFSNSRSEMNVSTLELGDSALYLCASSTPPGLRDNEQFFGPGTRLTVL.

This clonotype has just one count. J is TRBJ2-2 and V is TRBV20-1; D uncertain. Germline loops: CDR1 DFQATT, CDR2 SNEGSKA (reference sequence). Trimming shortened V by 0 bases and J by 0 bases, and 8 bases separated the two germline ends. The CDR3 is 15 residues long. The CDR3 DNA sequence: TGCAGTGCTAGAGATCGCGGCTCGAACACCGGGGAGCTGTTTTTT. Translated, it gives CSARDRGSNTGELFF.

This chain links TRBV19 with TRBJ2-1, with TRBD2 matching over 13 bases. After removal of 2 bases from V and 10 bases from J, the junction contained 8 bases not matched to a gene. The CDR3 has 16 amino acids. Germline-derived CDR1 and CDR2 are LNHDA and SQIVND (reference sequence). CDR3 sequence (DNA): TGTGCCAGTAGTATACCCGGACTAGCGGGAGAACGGGAGCAGTTCTTC. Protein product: CASSIPGLAGEREQFF.

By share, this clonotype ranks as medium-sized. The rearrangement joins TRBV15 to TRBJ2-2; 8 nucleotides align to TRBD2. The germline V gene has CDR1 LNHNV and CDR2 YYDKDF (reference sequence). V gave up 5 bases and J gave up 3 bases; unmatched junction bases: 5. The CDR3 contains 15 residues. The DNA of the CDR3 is TGTGCCACCAGCCCTCCGGGGGGGTACACCGGGGAGCTGTTTTTT. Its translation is CATSPPGGYTGELFF.

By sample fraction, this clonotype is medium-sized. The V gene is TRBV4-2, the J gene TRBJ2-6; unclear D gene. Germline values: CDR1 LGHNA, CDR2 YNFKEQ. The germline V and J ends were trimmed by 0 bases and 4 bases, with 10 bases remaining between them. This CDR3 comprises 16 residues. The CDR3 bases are TGTGCCAGCAGCCAAGAAAAGGCCTTCGGGGCCAACGTCCTGACTTTC. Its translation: CASSQEKAFGANVLTF.

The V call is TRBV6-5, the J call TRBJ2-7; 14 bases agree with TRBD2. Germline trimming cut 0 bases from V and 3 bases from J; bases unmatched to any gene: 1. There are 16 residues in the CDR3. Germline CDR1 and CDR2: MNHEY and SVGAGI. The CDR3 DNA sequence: TGTGCCAGCAGTTACTCGGGGACTAGCGGGAGCTACGAGCAGTACTTC. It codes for CASSYSGTSGSYEQYF.

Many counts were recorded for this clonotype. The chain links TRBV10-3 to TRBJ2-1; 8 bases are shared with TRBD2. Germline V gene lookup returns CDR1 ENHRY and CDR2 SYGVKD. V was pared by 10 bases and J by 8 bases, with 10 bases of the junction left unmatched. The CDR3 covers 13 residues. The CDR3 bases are TGTGCCAGCCTTTACAGCGGGAGCCATGAGCAGTTCTTC. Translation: CASLYSGSHEQFF.